These T cell receptor beta chains were read from a single sample in a study of cytomegalovirus exposure and HLA in healthy donors. Libraries were prepared by immunoSEQ multiplex PCR; TCRdb keeps only in-frame clonotypes and omits some of them. This sample yields about 140,000 clones, of which approximately 83% are seen a single time; approximately 2.8% belongs to the top ten. Sequencing input: PBMCs. The receptors here all came from a male donor in good health and CMV-seronegative. Each CDR3 is given with its conserved first and last residue. A D gene is named only where the DNA matches it firmly. Rows may omit the clone size; those that give it use once, few, many or a size class.

CDR3aa,CDR3nt,j_gene,d_gene,v_gene,abundance
CASSRGGGRTYEQYF,TGTGCCAGCAGTCGCGGAGGCGGGAGGACCTACGAGCAGTACTTC,TRBJ2-7,TRBD2,TRBV28,few
CASSLFALDQETQYF,TGCGCCAGCAGCTTGTTTGCACTAGATCAGGAGACCCAGTACTTC,TRBJ2-5,.,TRBV5-1,few
CASSLGAGFTEAFF,TGTGCCAGCAGCTTAGGGGCAGGGTTTACGGAAGCTTTCTTT,TRBJ1-1,.,TRBV13,.
CASSQDLAKNIQYF,TGTGCCAGCAGCCAAGACCTAGCCAAAAACATTCAGTACTTC,TRBJ2-4,.,TRBV14,once
CASSERASGTYNEQFF,TGTGCCAGCAGTGAACGGGCTAGCGGCACCTACAATGAGCAGTTCTTC,TRBJ2-1,TRBD2,TRBV2,.
CASSLSGYSANYGYTF,TGTGCCAGCAGTTTGTCGGGTTACTCTGCTAACTATGGCTACACCTTC,TRBJ1-2,.,TRBV27,.
CASSEGNSYEQYF,TGTGCCAGCAGTGAAGGGAACAGCTACGAGCAGTACTTC,TRBJ2-7,.,TRBV2,.
CASSHPGTGNYEQYF,TGTGCCAGCAGCCACCCCGGGACAGGGAACTACGAGCAGTACTTC,TRBJ2-7,TRBD1,TRBV28,.
CASSIWTGGNQPQHF,TGTGCCAGTAGTATTTGGACAGGGGGCAATCAGCCCCAGCATTTT,TRBJ1-5,TRBD1,TRBV19,.
CASSIQGNEQFF,TGTGCCAGCAGCATACAGGGGAATGAGCAGTTCTTC,TRBJ2-1,TRBD1,TRBV9,.
CASSLGSRDEQYF,TGTGCCAGCAGCCTCGGGAGTAGGGACGAGCAGTACTTC,TRBJ2-7,.,TRBV5-4,.
CASSLKPGESQHF,TGTGCCAGCAGTCTTAAACCGGGAGAGTCCCAGCATTTT,TRBJ1-5,.,TRBV9,.
CASSGGQRGETQYF,TGTGCCAGCAGCGGCGGACAGAGGGGGGAGACCCAGTACTTC,TRBJ2-5,.,TRBV5-4,few
CASSEGRGEWEQYF,TGTGCCAGCAGTGAGGGCAGGGGAGAGTGGGAGCAGTACTTC,TRBJ2-7,.,TRBV2,.
CASSLQYGRGVVNYGYTF,TGTGCCAGCAGCTTACAATACGGGAGGGGTGTAGTTAACTATGGCTACACCTTC,TRBJ1-2,.,TRBV7-2,.